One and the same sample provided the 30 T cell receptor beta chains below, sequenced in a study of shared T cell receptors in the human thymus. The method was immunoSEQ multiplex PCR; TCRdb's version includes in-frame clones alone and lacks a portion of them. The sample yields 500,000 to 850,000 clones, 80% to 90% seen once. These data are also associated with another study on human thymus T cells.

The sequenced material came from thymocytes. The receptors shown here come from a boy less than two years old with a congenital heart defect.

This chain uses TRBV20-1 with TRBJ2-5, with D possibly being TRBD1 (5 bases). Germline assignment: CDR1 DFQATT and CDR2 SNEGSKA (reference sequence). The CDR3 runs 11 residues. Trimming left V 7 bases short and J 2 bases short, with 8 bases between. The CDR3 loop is CSGKGQETQYF. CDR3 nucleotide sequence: TGCAGTGGAAAGGGGCAAGAGACCCAGTACTTC.

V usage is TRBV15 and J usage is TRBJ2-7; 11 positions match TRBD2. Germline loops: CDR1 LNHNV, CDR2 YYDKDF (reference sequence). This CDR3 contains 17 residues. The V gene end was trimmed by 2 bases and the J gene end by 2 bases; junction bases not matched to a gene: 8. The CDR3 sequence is CATSRRLAGGGTYEQYF. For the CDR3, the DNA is TGTGCCACCAGCAGACGGCTAGCGGGAGGTGGGACCTACGAGCAGTACTTC.

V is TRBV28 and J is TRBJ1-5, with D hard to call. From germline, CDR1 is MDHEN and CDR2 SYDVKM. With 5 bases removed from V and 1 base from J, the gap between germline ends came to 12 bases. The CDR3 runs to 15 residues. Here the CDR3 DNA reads TGTGCCAGCAGTCGGCAGGTTGAAAGCAATCAGCCCCAGCATTTT. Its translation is CASSRQVESNQPQHF.

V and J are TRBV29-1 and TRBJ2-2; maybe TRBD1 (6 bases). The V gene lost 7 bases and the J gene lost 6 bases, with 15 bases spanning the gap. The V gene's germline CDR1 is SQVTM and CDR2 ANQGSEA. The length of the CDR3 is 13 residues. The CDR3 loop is CSGKVQGPGELFF. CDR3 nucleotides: TGCAGCGGCAAGGTACAGGGACCCGGGGAGCTGTTTTTT.

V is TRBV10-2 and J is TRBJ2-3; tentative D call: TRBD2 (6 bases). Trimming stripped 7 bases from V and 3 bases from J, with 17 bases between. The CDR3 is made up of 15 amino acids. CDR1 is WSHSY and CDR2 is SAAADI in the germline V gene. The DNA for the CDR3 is TGCGCCAGCACGGCATCCGGGAGTTTTACAGATACGCAGTATTTT. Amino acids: CASTASGSFTDTQYF.

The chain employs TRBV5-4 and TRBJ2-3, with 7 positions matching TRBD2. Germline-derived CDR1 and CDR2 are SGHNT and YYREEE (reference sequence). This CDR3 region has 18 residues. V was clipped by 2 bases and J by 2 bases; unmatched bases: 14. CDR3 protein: CASSFLKITGGLTDTQYF. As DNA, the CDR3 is TGTGCCAGCAGCTTCCTCAAAATTACGGGGGGTCTCACAGATACGCAGTATTTT.

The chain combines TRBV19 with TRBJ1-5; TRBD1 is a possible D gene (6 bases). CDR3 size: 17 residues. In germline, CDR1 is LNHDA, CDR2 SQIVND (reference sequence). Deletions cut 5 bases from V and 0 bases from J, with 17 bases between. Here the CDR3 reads CASSEYREIGSNQPQHF. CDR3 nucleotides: TGTGCCAGTAGTGAATACAGGGAGATCGGTAGCAATCAGCCCCAGCATTTT.

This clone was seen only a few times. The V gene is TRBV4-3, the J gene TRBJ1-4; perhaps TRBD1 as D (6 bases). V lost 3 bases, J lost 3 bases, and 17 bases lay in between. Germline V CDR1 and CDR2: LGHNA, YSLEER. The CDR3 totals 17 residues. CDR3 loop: CASSHRTPRGPNEKLFF. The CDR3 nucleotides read TGCGCCAGCAGCCATCGCACCCCCAGGGGCCCTAATGAAAAACTGTTTTTT.

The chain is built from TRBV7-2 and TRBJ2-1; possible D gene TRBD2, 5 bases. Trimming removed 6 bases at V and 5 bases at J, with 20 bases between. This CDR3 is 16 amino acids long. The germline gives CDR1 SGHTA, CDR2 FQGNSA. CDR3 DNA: TGTGCCAGCAGTCCCGAGGCAGTAATAGCGAACAATGAGCAGTTCTTC. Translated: CASSPEAVIANNEQFF.

The CDR3 loop reads CASSPEPTGTISITYNEQFF. In DNA, the CDR3 is TGTGCCAGCTCACCAGAACCGACCGGGACTATCAGTATCACCTACAATGAGCAGTTCTTC. V and J are TRBV18 and TRBJ2-1; 7 nucleotides agree with TRBD2. CDR1 and CDR2 (germline): KGHSH, LQKENI. V lost 2 bases and J lost 2; bases outside the gene matches: 18. The CDR3 consists of 20 residues.

CDR3 residues: CASSLDPGLAGETQYF. The CDR3 bases are TGCGCCAGCAGCTTGGATCCGGGACTAGCGGGAGAGACCCAGTACTTC. The rearrangement joins TRBV5-1 to TRBJ2-5, with 12 bases lining up with TRBD2. CDR3 length: 16 amino acids. Germline V gene lookup returns CDR1 SGHRS and CDR2 YFSETQ. V lost 0 bases, J lost 4 bases, and 4 bases stayed unmatched.

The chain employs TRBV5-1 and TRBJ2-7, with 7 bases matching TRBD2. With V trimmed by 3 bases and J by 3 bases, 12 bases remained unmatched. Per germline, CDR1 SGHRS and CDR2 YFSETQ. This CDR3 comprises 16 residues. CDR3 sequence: CASSSVALGGYYEQYF. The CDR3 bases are TGCGCCAGCAGCTCAGTGGCTTTGGGGGGGTACTACGAGCAGTACTTC.

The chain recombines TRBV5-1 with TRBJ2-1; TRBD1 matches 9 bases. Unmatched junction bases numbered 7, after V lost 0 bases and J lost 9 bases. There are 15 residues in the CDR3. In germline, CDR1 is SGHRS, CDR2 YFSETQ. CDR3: CASSLGPGQGGEQFF. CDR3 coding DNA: TGCGCCAGCAGCTTGGGTCCGGGACAGGGAGGTGAGCAGTTCTTC.

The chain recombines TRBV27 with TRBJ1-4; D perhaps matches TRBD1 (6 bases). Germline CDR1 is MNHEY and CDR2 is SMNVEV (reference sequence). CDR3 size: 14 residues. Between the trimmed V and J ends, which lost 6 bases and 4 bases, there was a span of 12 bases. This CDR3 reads CASSLTGINEKLFF. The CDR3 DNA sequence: TGTGCCAGCAGCCTAACAGGGATTAATGAAAAACTGTTTTTT.

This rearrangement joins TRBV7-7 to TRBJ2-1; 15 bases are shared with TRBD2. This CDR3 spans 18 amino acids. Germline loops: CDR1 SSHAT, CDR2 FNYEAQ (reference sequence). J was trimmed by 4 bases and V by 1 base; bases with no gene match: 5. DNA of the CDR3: TGTGCCAGCAGCTTAGGAGGACTAGCGGGAGGGTGGTACAATGAGCAGTTCTTC. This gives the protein CASSLGGLAGGWYNEQFF.

CDR3 DNA: TGTGCCACCAGCAGAGAATGGCTAGCCAAAAACATTCAGTACTTC. Its translation: CATSREWLAKNIQYF. The rearrangement links TRBV15 to TRBJ2-4; D remains unclear. Germline V gene lookup returns CDR1 LNHNV and CDR2 YYDKDF (reference sequence). V was shortened by 0 bases and J by 0 bases, with 6 bases between the two germline ends. CDR3 size: 15 residues.

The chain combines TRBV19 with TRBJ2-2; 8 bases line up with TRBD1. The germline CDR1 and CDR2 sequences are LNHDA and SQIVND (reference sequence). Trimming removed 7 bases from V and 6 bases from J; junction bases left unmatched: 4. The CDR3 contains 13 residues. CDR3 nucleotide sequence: TGTGCCAGTAAAGGACAGGGATCCGGGGAGCTGTTTTTT. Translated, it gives CASKGQGSGELFF.

The chain's CDR3 is CASSTSRGGGFTVPIQYF. In DNA form, the CDR3 reads TGTGCCAGCAGCACTTCGCGGGGCGGGGGGTTTACGGTCCCTATTCAGTACTTC. V is TRBV28 and J is TRBJ2-4, with TRBD2 matching over 8 bases. The CDR3 covers 18 residues. V lost 6 bases, J lost 10 bases, and 23 bases stayed unmatched. The germline gives CDR1 MDHEN, CDR2 SYDVKM. Complete variable domain (other parts from reference TRBV28 and TRBJ2-4): DVKVTQSSRYLVKRTGEKVFLECVQDMDHENMFWYRQDPGLGLRLIYFSYDVKMKEKGDIPEGYSVSREKKERFSLILESASTNQTSMYLCASSTSRGGGFTVPIQYFGAGTRLSVL.

The CDR3 nucleotides read TGTGCCAGCAGCGCGGGTGGTCAGCCCCAGCATTTT. It codes for CASSAGGQPQHF. The V and J genes are TRBV14 and TRBJ1-5; D is ambiguous. CDR3 length: 12 residues. The V and J ends lost 5 bases and 6 bases respectively, with 8 bases between them. Germline CDR1 SGHDN, CDR2 FVKESK.

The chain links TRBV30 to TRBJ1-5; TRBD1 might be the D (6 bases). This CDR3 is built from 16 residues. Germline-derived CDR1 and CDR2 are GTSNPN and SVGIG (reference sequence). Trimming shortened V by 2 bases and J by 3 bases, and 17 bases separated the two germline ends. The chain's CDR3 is CAWSMTPGQLNQPQHF. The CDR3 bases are TGTGCCTGGAGTATGACCCCCGGACAGCTCAATCAGCCCCAGCATTTT.

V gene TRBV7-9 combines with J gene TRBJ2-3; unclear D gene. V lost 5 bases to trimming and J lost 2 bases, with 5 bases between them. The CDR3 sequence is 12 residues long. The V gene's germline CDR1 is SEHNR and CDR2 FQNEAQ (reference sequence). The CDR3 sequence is CASSNITDTQYF. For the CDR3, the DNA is TGTGCCAGCAGCAACATCACAGATACGCAGTATTTT.

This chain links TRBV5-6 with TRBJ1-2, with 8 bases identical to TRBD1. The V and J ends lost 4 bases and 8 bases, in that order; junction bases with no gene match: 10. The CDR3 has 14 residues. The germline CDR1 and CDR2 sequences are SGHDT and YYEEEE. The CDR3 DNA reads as TGTGCCAGCAGCCCCCCCGGACAGGGCAGAGGCTACACCTTC. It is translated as CASSPPGQGRGYTF.

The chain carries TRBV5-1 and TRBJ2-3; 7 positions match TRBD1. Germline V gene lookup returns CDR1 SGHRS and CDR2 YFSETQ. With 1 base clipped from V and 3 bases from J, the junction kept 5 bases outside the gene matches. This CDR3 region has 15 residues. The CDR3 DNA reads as TGCGCCAGCAGCTTGACCAGGGGGAGAACAGATACGCAGTATTTT. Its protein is CASSLTRGRTDTQYF.

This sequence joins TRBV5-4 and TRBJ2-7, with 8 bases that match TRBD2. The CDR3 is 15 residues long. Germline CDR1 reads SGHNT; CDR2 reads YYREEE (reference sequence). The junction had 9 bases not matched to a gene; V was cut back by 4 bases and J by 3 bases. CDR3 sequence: CASSGWAGGLYEQYF. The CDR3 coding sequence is TGTGCCAGCAGCGGGTGGGCGGGGGGACTCTACGAGCAGTACTTC.

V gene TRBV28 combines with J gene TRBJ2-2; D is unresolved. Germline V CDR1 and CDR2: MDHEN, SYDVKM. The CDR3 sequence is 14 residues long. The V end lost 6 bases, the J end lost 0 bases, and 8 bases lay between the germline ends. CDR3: CASSRFTNTGELFF. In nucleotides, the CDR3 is TGTGCCAGCAGCAGGTTTACGAACACCGGGGAGCTGTTTTTT.

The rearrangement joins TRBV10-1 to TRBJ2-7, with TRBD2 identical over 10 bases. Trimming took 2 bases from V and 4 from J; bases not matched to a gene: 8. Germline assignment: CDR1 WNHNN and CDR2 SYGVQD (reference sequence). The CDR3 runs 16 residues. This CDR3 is CASSERSSGSWYEQYF. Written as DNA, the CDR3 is TGCGCCAGCAGTGAGCGGTCTAGCGGGAGTTGGTACGAGCAGTACTTC.

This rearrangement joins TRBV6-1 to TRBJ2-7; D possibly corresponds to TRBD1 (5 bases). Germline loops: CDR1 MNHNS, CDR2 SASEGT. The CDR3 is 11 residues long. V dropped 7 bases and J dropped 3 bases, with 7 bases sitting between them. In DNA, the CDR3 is TGTGCCAGCATCCAGGGCTACGAGCAGTACTTC. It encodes CASIQGYEQYF.

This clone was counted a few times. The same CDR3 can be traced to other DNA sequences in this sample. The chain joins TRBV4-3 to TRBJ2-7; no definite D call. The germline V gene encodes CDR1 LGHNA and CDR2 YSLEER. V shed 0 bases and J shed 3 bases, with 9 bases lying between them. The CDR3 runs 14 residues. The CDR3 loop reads CASSQDPASYEQYF. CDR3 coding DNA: TGCGCCAGCAGCCAAGATCCTGCCAGCTACGAGCAGTACTTC.

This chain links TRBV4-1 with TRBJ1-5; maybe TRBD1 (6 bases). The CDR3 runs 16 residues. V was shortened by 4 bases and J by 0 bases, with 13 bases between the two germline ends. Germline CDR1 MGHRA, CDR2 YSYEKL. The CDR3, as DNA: TGCGCCAGCAGCCCACGGACAGTGAATAGCAATCAGCCCCAGCATTTT. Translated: CASSPRTVNSNQPQHF.

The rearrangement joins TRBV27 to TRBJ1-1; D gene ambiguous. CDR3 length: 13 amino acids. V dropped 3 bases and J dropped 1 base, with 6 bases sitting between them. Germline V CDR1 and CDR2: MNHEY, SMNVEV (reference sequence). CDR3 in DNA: TGTGCCAGCAGTTTCAGGAAGAACACTGAAGCTTTCTTT. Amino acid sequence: CASSFRKNTEAFF.